This T cell receptor beta chain was identified in a study of spatial heterogeneity in lung cancer. Study information: When follow-up PBMC samples existed, they were sequenced (at a median of roughly two years after resection). The study's findings and limits: Circulating ubiquitous expanded tumor TCRs were observed more frequently at resection than at follow-up.

The V end lost 6 bases, the J end lost 1 base, and 12 bases lay between the germline ends. The CDR3 runs to 14 residues. The V gene's germline CDR1 is SQVTM and CDR2 ANQGSEA. This clonotype has ten or more counts. Its antigen is currently unknown. Sample time point: blood at routine non-recurrence follow-up after resection. Extraction of whole RNA from tumor, nontumor lung or frozen PBMC preceded unsorted sequencing. Single TCR cDNA molecules each had their own unique molecular identifier. TCRdb independently ran MiXCR on the 5' RACE reads; one entry per CDR3 protein. The sample holds about 46,000 distinct CDR3 sequences, over 9.5% seen once.

V usage is TRBV29-1 and J usage is TRBJ2-2, with D possibly being TRBD1 or TRBD2 (6 bases each). This TCR was recovered from a male donor with early-stage non-small cell lung cancer. The specimen comprised PBMCs, sampled at follow-up. CDR3 in amino acids: CSVRTAGNTGELFF. The CDR3 DNA sequence: TGCAGCGTCCGGACAGCGGGGAACACCGGGGAGCTGTTTTTT.